A single sample gave rise to the 7 T cell receptor beta chains below, sequenced in a study of blood T cell repertoires in COVID-19. Profiled with immunoSEQ multiplex PCR; TCRdb holds only in-frame clones, not every one. This sample yields about 250,000 clones, of which 86% are seen a single time; 5% to 7% belongs to the top ten. Specimen: peripheral blood. The receptors derive from a woman of 80 years or more with COVID-19, enrolled during active disease.

This clone was seen only a few times. The chain carries TRBV5-1 and TRBJ1-6; maybe TRBD1 (5 bases). The CDR3 covers 16 residues. The V and J ends lost 4 bases and 7 bases respectively, with 18 bases between them. Per germline, CDR1 SGHRS and CDR2 YFSETQ. CDR3 in amino acids: CASSQPQQGGNSPLHF. The CDR3 nucleotides are TGCGCCAGCAGCCAGCCCCAGCAGGGAGGCAATTCACCCCTCCACTTT.

The chain recombines TRBV4-1 with TRBJ2-1; D gene uncertain. Between the trimmed V and J ends, which lost 4 bases and 10 bases, there was a span of 14 bases. Germline lookup yields CDR1 MGHRA and CDR2 YSYEKL. This CDR3 is built from 13 residues. The CDR3 reads CASSPRNTREQFF. The CDR3 coding sequence is TGCGCCAGCAGCCCGAGGAATACGAGGGAGCAGTTCTTC.

As for this clone: One end of the junction varies from germline; a read error may be responsible. The same CDR3 can be traced to other DNA sequences in this sample. The chain employs TRBV9 and TRBJ1-2; D call uncertain. CDR3 length equals 11 residues. Germline V gene sequence: CDR1 SGDLS, CDR2 YYNGEE. The chain's CDR3 is CASSANYGYTF. CDR3 nucleotide sequence: TGTGCCAGCAGCGCCAACTACGGCTACACCTTC.

The CDR3: CAWSIGGSQETQYF. CDR3 coding DNA: TGTGCCTGGAGTATAGGGGGATCCCAAGAGACCCAGTACTTC. The genes are TRBV30 and TRBJ2-5; D may be TRBD1 (6 bases). V lost 2 bases to trimming and J lost 1 base, with 11 bases between them. The germline V gene encodes CDR1 GTSNPN and CDR2 SVGIG (reference sequence). The CDR3 extends over 14 amino acids.

In its sample, this clone was seen a few times. The V and J genes are TRBV4-1 and TRBJ1-4; 8 bases are a match to TRBD1. From germline, CDR1 is MGHRA and CDR2 YSYEKL. V trimming: 2 bases; J trimming: 5 bases; junction bases outside the gene matches: 4. The CDR3 length is 15 residues. Written as DNA, the CDR3 is TGCGCCAGCAGCCAACAGGGGGCGACGAATGAAAAACTGTTTTTT. Its protein product is CASSQQGATNEKLFF.

The chain recombines TRBV19 with TRBJ1-4; D uncertain. The germline V gene has CDR1 LNHDA and CDR2 SQIVND (reference sequence). V was pared by 6 bases and J by 8 bases, with 16 bases between. The CDR3 covers 14 residues. The CDR3, as DNA: TGTGCCAGTAGCTCTACCGGGATCGGGGAAAAACTGTTTTTT. This translates into CASSSTGIGEKLFF. Full variable domain (outside the CDR3, taken from reference TRBV19 and TRBJ1-4): DGGITQSPKYLFRKEGQNVTLSCEQNLNHDAMYWYRQDPGQGLRLIYYSQIVNDFQKGDIAEGYSVSREKKESFPLTVTSAQKNPTAFYLCASSSTGIGEKLFFGSGTQLSVL.

This chain links TRBV10-2 with TRBJ1-5; tentatively, D is TRBD1 (6 bases). Germline-derived CDR1 and CDR2 are WSHSY and SAAADI. Between the trimmed V and J ends, which lost 5 bases and 2 bases, there was a span of 10 bases. The CDR3 is made up of 14 amino acids. This CDR3 reads CASSPDRRNQPQHF. The CDR3 DNA sequence: TGCGCCAGCAGTCCCGACAGGCGCAATCAGCCCCAGCATTTT.